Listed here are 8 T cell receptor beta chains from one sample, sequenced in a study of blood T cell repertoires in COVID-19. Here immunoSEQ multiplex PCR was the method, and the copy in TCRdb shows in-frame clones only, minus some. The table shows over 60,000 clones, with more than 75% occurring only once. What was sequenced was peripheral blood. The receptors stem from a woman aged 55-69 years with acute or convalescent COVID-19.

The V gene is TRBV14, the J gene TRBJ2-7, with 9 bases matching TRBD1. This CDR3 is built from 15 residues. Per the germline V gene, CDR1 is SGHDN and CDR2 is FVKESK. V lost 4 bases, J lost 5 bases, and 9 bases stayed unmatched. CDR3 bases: TGTGCCAGCAGCCGGGGACAGGGCCAAAGGAACGAGCAGTACTTC. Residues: CASSRGQGQRNEQYF. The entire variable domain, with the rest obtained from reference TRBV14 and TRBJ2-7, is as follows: EAGVTQFPSHSVIEKGQTVTLRCDPISGHDNLYWYRRVMGKEIKFLLHFVKESKQDESGMPNNRFLAERTGGTYSTLKVQPAELEDSGVYFCASSRGQGQRNEQYFGPGTRLTVT.

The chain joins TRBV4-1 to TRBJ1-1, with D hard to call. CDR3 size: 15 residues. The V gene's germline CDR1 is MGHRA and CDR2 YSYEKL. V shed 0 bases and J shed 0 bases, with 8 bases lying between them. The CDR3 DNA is TGCGCCAGCAGCCAAGATCACCAGATGAACACTGAAGCTTTCTTT. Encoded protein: CASSQDHQMNTEAFF.

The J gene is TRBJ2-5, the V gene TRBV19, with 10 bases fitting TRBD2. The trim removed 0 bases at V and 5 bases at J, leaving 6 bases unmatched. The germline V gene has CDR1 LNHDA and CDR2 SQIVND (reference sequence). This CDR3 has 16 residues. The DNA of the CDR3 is TGTGCCAGTAGTATAGAGTCAGCGGGGGGGTTGGAGACCCAGTACTTC. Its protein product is CASSIESAGGLETQYF.

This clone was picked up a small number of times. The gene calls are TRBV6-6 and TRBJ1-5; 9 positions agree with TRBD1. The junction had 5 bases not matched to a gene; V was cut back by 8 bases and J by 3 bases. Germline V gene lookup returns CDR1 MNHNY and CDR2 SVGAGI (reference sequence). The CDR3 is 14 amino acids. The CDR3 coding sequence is TGTGCCAGCCTCGGACAGGGGTACAATCAGCCCCAGCATTTT. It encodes CASLGQGYNQPQHF.

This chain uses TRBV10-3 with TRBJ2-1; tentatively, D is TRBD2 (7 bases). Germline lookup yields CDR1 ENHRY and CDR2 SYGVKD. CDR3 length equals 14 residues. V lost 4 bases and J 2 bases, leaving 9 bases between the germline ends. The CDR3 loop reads CAISVGGPYNEQFF. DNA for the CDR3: TGTGCCATCAGTGTGGGGGGGCCCTACAATGAGCAGTTCTTC.

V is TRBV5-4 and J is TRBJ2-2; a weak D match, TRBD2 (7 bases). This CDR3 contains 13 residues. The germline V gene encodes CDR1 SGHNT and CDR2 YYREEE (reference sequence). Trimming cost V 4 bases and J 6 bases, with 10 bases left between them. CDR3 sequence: CASSRGAAGELFF. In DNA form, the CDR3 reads TGTGCCAGCAGCCGGGGGGCAGCCGGGGAGCTGTTTTTT.

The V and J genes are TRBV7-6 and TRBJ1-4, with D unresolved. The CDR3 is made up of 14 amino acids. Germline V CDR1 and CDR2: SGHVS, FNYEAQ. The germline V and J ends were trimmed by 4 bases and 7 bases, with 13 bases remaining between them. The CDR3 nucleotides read TGTGCCAGCAGCTCCCTGGCAGTGGCTGAAAAACTGTTTTTT. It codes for CASSSLAVAEKLFF. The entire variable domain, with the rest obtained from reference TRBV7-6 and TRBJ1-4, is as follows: GAGVSQSPRYKVTKRGQDVALRCDPISGHVSLYWYRQALGQGPEFLTYFNYEAQQDKSGLPNDRFSAERPEGSISTLTIQRTEQRDSAMYRCASSSLAVAEKLFFGSGTQLSVL.

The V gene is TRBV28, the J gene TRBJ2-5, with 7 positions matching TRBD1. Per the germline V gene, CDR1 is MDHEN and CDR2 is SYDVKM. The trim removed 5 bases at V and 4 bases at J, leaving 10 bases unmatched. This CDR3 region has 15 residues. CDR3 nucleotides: TGTGCCAGCAGTACCCTCGACAGGGTTGGAGAGACCCAGTACTTC. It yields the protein CASSTLDRVGETQYF.